The sequence of this T cell receptor beta chain was determined in a study of tumor and adjacent non-tumor tissue in lung cancer (dated by TCRdb to between 2018 and 2020). Concerning the study at large: The cohort included more than nine adenocarcinoma, 2 squamous cell carcinoma and 1 small cell lung cancer patients. Ages among the roughly 15 patients ranged from roughly 31 to 85 years, there were approximately 10 men and 5 women, and disease was at TNM stage I to III. Bulk TCRbeta repertoires were compared between lung tumor tissue and matched distant non-tumor lung tissue obtained from 15 lung cancer patients. In total, sequencing yielded 125,075,908 productive TCRbeta reads, which works out to an average of approximately 4 million reads per sample. Around 30 paired specimens, one tumor and one normal lung sample per patient, were profiled by TCRbeta CDR3 sequencing.

This clonotype was found once. This receptor's antigen is unknown. The CDR3 carries no conserved terminal phenylalanine or tryptophan, so it likely arises from a read error. Preparation of the library involved multiplex PCR. The sequencing machine was an Illumina HiSeq 2500. TCRbeta libraries were constructed through three rounds of nested PCR with primers (Table S4) according to protocols adapted from ARM-PCR. PCR products of 200-500 bp were gel-excised and purified with the QIAquick gel extraction kit before sequencing. The paper's processing steps were these. Reads were cleaned with Trimmomatic, merged with FLASH into complete CDR3 sequences, and assigned to V(D)J germline segments with MiTCR. VDJtools was used to compute clonal diversity as the inverse Simpson's index. Productive reads were defined as in-frame sequences without a premature stop codon. TCRdb reprocessing: public reads trimmed at Q25 with fastp, clones called with MiXCR, in-frame beta chains kept. Merged by CDR3 protein, the rows form single entries marked with the most common genes and DNA. The V and J calls here are based on TCRdb, not the publication. The sample table lists about 86,000 distinct CDR3 sequences, more than 75% of them with a count of one. The ten largest clones represent about a fifth of the sample.

The paper's findings and limits, for the study overall: Only approximately 14 patients were in the cohort, and the authors stated that larger samples and more detailed clinical data are needed. TCR diversity was significantly higher in younger patients, and greater tumor TCR diversity was associated with shorter overall survival and shorter disease-free survival. Neither the sequencing platform nor unique molecular identifiers are named or mentioned anywhere in the methods. Tumor tissue showed significantly higher TCR diversity (inverse Simpson) than normal lung tissue, at roughly 390 vs 170 (P = 0.0075, Mann-Whitney U test). Peripheral blood was not sequenced, so blood TCRbeta repertoires were not examined in the lung cancer patients of the study. The top 100 clones accounted for a significantly larger cumulative portion of the repertoire in normal lung than in tumor tissue.

The junction carries 13 bases between V and J, which are trimmed by 6 bases and 8 bases respectively. The CDR3 totals 12 residues, both ends included. Only the CDR3 portion is preserved as DNA: 36 bases, with reading frame beginning at the first base. Bulk unsorted tissue served as the source for RNA extraction, and RNA quality was assessed using a NanoDrop ND-1000 and an Agilent 2100. Distant non-tumor tissue taken more than 3 cm from the tumor edge was used as the normal lung sample. The donors were newly diagnosed lung cancer patients admitted for thoracic surgery in China from August to November 2014 who had not received prior chemotherapy. The study excluded patients who had received radiotherapy or chemotherapy before or who had another cancer at the same time. Surgical tissue pieces of about 1-2.2 cm3 were preserved in RNAlater solution and were kept at -80 degrees C until use.

This sequence originates from a woman in her forties or fifties with non-small cell lung cancer. The sequence joins TRBV12-3 or TRBV12-4 to TRBJ1-2, with the D gene too uncertain to name. Sequenced sample: distant non-tumor lung tissue. The CDR3 reads CASSRLEWGYTL. The nucleotide sequence is given as TGTGCCAGCAGCCGACTTGAATGGGGCTACACCCTC.